This T cell receptor beta chain was recorded in a study of blood T cells in healthy people across ages. This CDR3 is 13 amino acids long. CDR1 and CDR2 (germline): SNHLY, FYNNEI. Germline trimming cut 7 bases from V and 9 bases from J; bases unmatched to any gene: 9. Next came a second PCR, run for about 6 to 11 cycles, which used a sample-barcoded 5' primer along with a J-beta primer mix. No fewer than 2.5 million CDR3-containing paired-end reads came from each sample. TCRdb independently ran MiXCR on the 5' RACE reads; one entry per CDR3 protein. The sample holds more than 900,000 distinct CDR3 sequences; just under 30% are singletons and the top ten take roughly 10%. For every donor, a draw yielded around 10 milliliters of peripheral blood. Each sample yielded at least 6 million isolated PBMCs. Ten or more counts support this clonotype. These data were likewise used in another study, on T cells of mothers and their children.

The receptor's source is a woman in her forties in good health. Sample: blood. V and J are TRBV2 and TRBJ2-1; 7 positions match TRBD2. CDR3 protein: CASKTSQSGEQFF. CDR3 nucleotides: TGTGCCAGCAAGACTAGCCAATCCGGTGAGCAGTTCTTC. Looking up the rest from reference TRBV2 and TRBJ2-1 gives the full variable domain: EPEVTQTPSHQVTQMGQEVILRCVPISNHLYFYWYRQILGQKVEFLVSFYNNEISEKSEIFDDQFSVERPDGSNFTLKIRSTKLEDSAMYFCASKTSQSGEQFFGPGTRLTVL.